These 23 T cell receptor beta chains came from one sample sequenced in a study of control samples from healthy donors and cancer patients. TCRdb keeps only in-frame clones here, not all; method: immunoSEQ multiplex PCR. The sample consists of 120,000 or so clones, 87% of them appearing once. The sequencing sample was made of blood. The source is a man in his forties in good health.

This sequence joins TRBV6-5 and TRBJ1-4; D uncertain. The V gene's germline CDR1 is MNHEY and CDR2 SVGAGI. V was clipped by 6 bases and J by 5 bases, with 10 bases between them. CDR3 length: 13 residues. CDR3 in DNA: TGTGCCAGCAGGGTGGGGTTGAATGAAAAACTGTTTTTT. Translation: CASRVGLNEKLFF.

Comments on this clone: Other DNA sequences in the same sample also yield this CDR3. CDR3 region: CASSEEGRLYGYTF. The CDR3 nucleotides read TGTGCCAGCAGTGAGGAAGGGCGCCTCTATGGCTACACCTTC. V gene TRBV2 combines with J gene TRBJ1-2; D is ambiguous. The germline V gene encodes CDR1 SNHLY and CDR2 FYNNEI. This CDR3 comprises 14 residues. Trimming shortened V by 3 bases and J by 4 bases, and 12 bases separated the two germline ends.

The chain recombines TRBV5-1 with TRBJ2-4, with D perhaps TRBD1 (5 bases). The germline gives CDR1 SGHRS, CDR2 YFSETQ. V dropped 3 bases and J dropped 0 bases, with 10 bases sitting between them. The length of the CDR3 is 15 residues. The CDR3 coding sequence is TGCGCCAGCAGCTGGGATAGGGGAGCCAAAAACATTCAGTACTTC. This codes for CASSWDRGAKNIQYF.

This sequence joins TRBV25-1 and TRBJ1-2; D not certain. V was cut by 3 bases and J by 4 bases, with 12 bases left in between. Germline V lookup: CDR1 MGHDK, CDR2 SYGVNS. This CDR3 comprises 14 residues. CDR3 protein: CASSDLEGTYGYTF. The CDR3 nucleotides are TGTGCCAGCAGTGATCTTGAGGGCACCTATGGCTACACCTTC.

This rearrangement joins TRBV6-2 or TRBV6-3 to TRBJ1-5; unclear D gene. There are 14 residues in the CDR3. Between the trimmed V and J ends, which lost 5 bases and 4 bases, there was a span of 12 bases. CDR1 is MNHEY and CDR2 is SVGEGT in the germline V gene. The CDR3 sequence: CASSLGRPNQPQHF. CDR3 nucleotide sequence: TGTGCCAGCAGTCTTGGACGTCCTAATCAGCCCCAGCATTTT.

The chain has TRBV5-1 and TRBJ1-2, with unresolved D. V lost 3 bases, J lost 2 bases, and 14 bases lay in between. Germline V CDR1 and CDR2: SGHRS, YFSETQ. CDR3 length: 15 amino acids. CDR3 sequence: CASSSSGRPNYGYTF. The CDR3 DNA reads as TGCGCCAGCAGCTCGAGTGGCCGACCCAACTATGGCTACACCTTC.

As for this clone: Distinct nucleotide sequences in the sample also encode this CDR3. The rearrangement joins TRBV6-2 or TRBV6-3 to TRBJ1-2, with D unresolved. The germline V gene has CDR1 MNHEY and CDR2 SVGEGT. This CDR3 has 13 amino acids. Trimming pared 0 bases from V and 6 bases from J, leaving 8 bases between. The CDR3 region has the DNA TGTGCCAGCAGTTACTCACATAGGGATGGCTACACCTTC. Residues: CASSYSHRDGYTF.

On this clone itself: Other DNA sequences in the same sample also yield this CDR3. The chain has TRBV9 and TRBJ2-5; TRBD2 is a possible D gene (6 bases). The CDR3 covers 13 residues. V lost 0 bases to trimming and J lost 3 bases, with 6 bases between them. CDR1 is SGDLS, CDR2 YYNGEE, per germline. For the CDR3, the DNA is TGTGCCAGCAGCGTAGCGGGGGAAGAGACCCAGTACTTC. Its protein is CASSVAGEETQYF.

This chain links TRBV7-8 with TRBJ1-5, with D perhaps matching TRBD1 (5 bases). CDR1 and CDR2 from the germline V gene are SGHVS and FQNEAQ. This CDR3 region has 16 residues. The germline V and J ends were trimmed by 5 bases and 0 bases, with 14 bases remaining between them. CDR3 DNA sequence: TGTGCCAGCAGCCCTCCAGGGACCTTTAGCAATCAGCCCCAGCATTTT. This encodes CASSPPGTFSNQPQHF.

The sample holds a few counts of this clone. The chain has TRBV9 and TRBJ2-2, with 8 bases fitting TRBD2. The CDR3 spans 17 residues. Trimming removed 3 bases from V and 7 bases from J; junction bases left unmatched: 14. The germline gives CDR1 SGDLS, CDR2 YYNGEE. This CDR3 reads CASSAGTSGRRVGELFF. DNA for the CDR3: TGTGCCAGCAGCGCGGGGACTAGTGGTAGGCGAGTCGGGGAGCTGTTTTTT.

The chain joins TRBV27 to TRBJ2-2; 9 positions match TRBD2. Germline values: CDR1 MNHEY, CDR2 SMNVEV (reference sequence). J was trimmed by 5 bases and V by 11 bases; bases with no gene match: 6. There are 13 residues in the CDR3. The CDR3 DNA reads TGTGCCCCCTGGGCGGGGGGGACCGGGGAGCTGTTTTTT. Protein: CAPWAGGTGELFF.

This rearrangement joins TRBV10-2 to TRBJ2-2, with 7 nucleotides matching TRBD2. Unmatched junction bases numbered 6, after V lost 2 bases and J lost 3 bases. The V gene's germline CDR1 is WSHSY and CDR2 SAAADI. This CDR3 is built from 16 residues. CDR3 DNA sequence: TGCGCCAGCAGTGAGATCGGGGGGAAACACACCGGGGAGCTGTTTTTT. Residues: CASSEIGGKHTGELFF.

This chain joins TRBV6-2 or TRBV6-3 and TRBJ1-5, with no clear D. This CDR3 region has 15 residues. Trimming took 2 bases from V and 0 from J, leaving 8 bases between them. Germline-derived CDR1 and CDR2 are MNHEY and SVGEGT. This CDR3 is CASSYRGPSNQPQHF. In nucleotides, the CDR3 is TGTGCCAGCAGTTACAGAGGGCCTAGCAATCAGCCCCAGCATTTT.

The rearrangement links TRBV7-9 to TRBJ1-2, with D perhaps matching TRBD1 (5 bases). Trimming shortened V by 1 base and J by 1 base, and 16 bases separated the two germline ends. Germline V gene data show CDR1 as SEHNR and CDR2 as FQNEAQ (reference sequence). The CDR3 consists of 17 residues. DNA of the CDR3: TGTGCCAGCAGCTTAGGACGTGACAGAAGGGTTAACTATGGCTACACCTTC. This encodes CASSLGRDRRVNYGYTF.

The chain employs TRBV6-2 or TRBV6-3 and TRBJ2-5; maybe TRBD1 (6 bases). The CDR3 totals 17 residues. The germline V gene encodes CDR1 MNHEY and CDR2 SVGEGT. The V and J ends lost 6 bases and 4 bases respectively, with 24 bases between them. Here the CDR3 reads CASSPAFRTGPRETQYF. The CDR3 nucleotides read TGTGCCAGCAGCCCTGCGTTTCGCACAGGGCCACGAGAGACCCAGTACTTC.

This clone was found once. V usage is TRBV6-2 or TRBV6-3 and J usage is TRBJ2-7; no definite D call. The CDR3 has 12 amino acids. V dropped 4 bases and J dropped 2 bases, with 6 bases sitting between them. CDR1 and CDR2 from the germline V gene are MNHEY and SVGEGT. CDR3 sequence (DNA): TGTGCCAGCAGTTTGCAGGCCTACGAGCAGTACTTC. It yields the protein CASSLQAYEQYF.

The V call is TRBV10-1, the J call TRBJ1-2; weak D call: TRBD1 (6 bases). Germline-derived CDR1 and CDR2 are WNHNN and SYGVQD (reference sequence). Trimming stripped 0 bases from V and 7 bases from J, with 12 bases between. This CDR3 has 14 residues. The CDR3 DNA reads TGCGCCAGCAGTGAGTCCGGGCAGGGGACTGGCTACACCTTC. It translates to CASSESGQGTGYTF.

This chain links TRBV7-6 with TRBJ2-2; TRBD1 is a possible D gene (5 bases). The CDR3 has 15 amino acids. The germline V gene has CDR1 SGHVS and CDR2 FNYEAQ. With 4 bases removed from V and 4 bases from J, the gap between germline ends came to 13 bases. CDR3 protein: CASSSQGLGTGELFF. CDR3 DNA: TGTGCCAGCAGCTCCCAGGGTTTGGGCACCGGGGAGCTGTTTTTT.

The gene calls are TRBV7-9 and TRBJ1-6; D might be TRBD1 (5 bases). The germline V gene encodes CDR1 SEHNR and CDR2 FQNEAQ (reference sequence). V lost 3 bases to trimming and J lost 6 bases, with 12 bases between them. The CDR3 is 15 amino acids. DNA of the CDR3: TGTGCCAGCAGCTTGGGGAGGCAGGGTAATTCACCCCTCCACTTT. The encoded protein is CASSLGRQGNSPLHF.

The rearrangement uses TRBV7-9 and TRBJ2-4; D possibly corresponds to TRBD2 (7 bases). This CDR3 spans 17 amino acids. Germline V gives CDR1 SEHNR, CDR2 FQNEAQ (reference sequence). Trimming took 6 bases from V and 0 from J, leaving 18 bases between them. In nucleotides, the CDR3 is TGTGCCAGCAGTCAACGTGGCGGGGGCCCAGCCAAAAACATTCAGTACTTC. Protein product: CASSQRGGGPAKNIQYF.

The chain has TRBV7-2 and TRBJ2-7; D possibly corresponds to TRBD1 (6 bases). Germline CDR1 reads SGHTA; CDR2 reads FQGNSA. Trimming removed 5 bases at V and 1 base at J, with 9 bases between. The length of the CDR3 is 13 residues. CDR3 nucleotides: TGTGCCAGCAGCCCTACAGGGTCCTACGAGCAGTACTTC. Translated: CASSPTGSYEQYF.

The chain employs TRBV4-1 and TRBJ1-4; D is unresolved. The V gene lost 4 bases and the J gene lost 7 bases, with 13 bases spanning the gap. CDR3 length equals 14 residues. CDR1 is MGHRA and CDR2 is YSYEKL in the germline V gene. This CDR3 reads CASSPGMIREKLFF. The CDR3 DNA follows: TGCGCCAGCAGCCCCGGGATGATACGTGAAAAACTGTTTTTT.

The chain joins TRBV5-1 to TRBJ2-2, with 9 bases that match TRBD2. The ends lost 0 bases at V and 6 bases at J; junction bases unmatched: 6. The CDR3 totals 16 residues. Germline-derived CDR1 and CDR2 are SGHRS and YFSETQ. This chain's CDR3 is CASSLAAGGGSGELFF. CDR3 DNA sequence: TGCGCCAGCAGCTTGGCAGCGGGGGGCGGTTCCGGGGAGCTGTTTTTT.